Included here is one TCR beta chain sequence, with context. The CDR3 contains 14 residues. Trimming took off 1 base at V and 4 bases at J, with 10 bases between the two ends. Germline CDR1 reads SGHDN; CDR2 reads FVKESK. The data are from a study of blood T cell repertoires in COVID-19. Using immunoSEQ multiplex PCR, the repertoire was profiled, and TCRdb retains in-frame clones only, with some absent. The sample yields 350,000 to 450,000 clones, around 84% seen once. The sequencing sample was made of peripheral blood. This chain joins TRBV14 and TRBJ1-2; D gene uncertain. This TCR came from a woman aged 18 to 35 with acute or convalescent COVID-19. CDR3 sequence: CASSQGTSGYGYTF. DNA of the CDR3: TGTGCCAGCAGCCAAGGGACTTCTGGCTATGGCTACACCTTC.